A selection of T cell receptor beta chains follows, all from one sample in a study of T cells in Graves' hyperthyroidism and ophthalmopathy. TCRdb analysed the multiplex PCR reads with MiXCR anew, one entry per CDR3 protein. The sample shows hundreds of thousands of distinct CDR3 sequences, roughly 14% of them seen only once. Sequencing used blood. These receptors were obtained from a man aged 18 to 30 with Graves' ophthalmopathy. The CDR3 runs from the conserved cysteine through the conserved F or W. A D gene is named only where the DNA matches it firmly. Some rows mark clone size as missing; the rest say once, few, many or name a class of expanded clone.

TRBD1,TRBV6-5,NA,TRBJ1-5,TGTGCCAGCAGTTCTAGGGGGCGCGGCAATCAGCCCCAGCATTTT,CASSSRGRGNQPQHF
NA,TRBV10-3,NA,TRBJ1-2,TGTGCCACACAATCCCCAGGGGCTGGTGGCTACACCTTC,CATQSPGAGGYTF
TRBD1,TRBV5-1,few,TRBJ2-3,TGCGCCAGCAGCTCCCTGGGACAGGGGTCAGATACGCAGTATTTT,CASSSLGQGSDTQYF
NA,TRBV5-1,many,TRBJ2-1,TGCGCCAGCAGCTTGGATGGAAACTCCTACAATGAGCAGTTCTTC,CASSLDGNSYNEQFF
NA,TRBV6-1,many,TRBJ1-1,TGTGCCAGCAGTGTGCAACCCACTGAAGCTTTCTTT,CASSVQPTEAFF
NA,TRBV29-1,many,TRBJ2-7,TGCAGCGTTGAAGAGAGGGGGAGCCGCTACGAGCAGTACTTC,CSVEERGSRYEQYF
NA,TRBV6-1,many,TRBJ1-5,TGTGCCAGCAGTGCAACACAGGCGCTGTATAGCAATCAGCCCCAGCATTTT,CASSATQALYSNQPQHF
TRBD1,TRBV11-2,many,TRBJ2-7,TGTGCCAGCAGCTTAGCTAAAAAACGGGACAGGGGGAGCGAGCAGTACTTC,CASSLAKKRDRGSEQYF
TRBD1,TRBV7-6,few,TRBJ2-5,TGTGCCAGCAGCCCTTTACAGGGGCCACAAGAGACCCAGTACTTC,CASSPLQGPQETQYF
NA,TRBV12-3/TRBV12-4,NA,TRBJ1-3,TGTGCCAGCAGTTTAATTGAGCCAGACGGGAACTCTGGAAACACCATATATTTT,CASSLIEPDGNSGNTIYF
NA,TRBV30,many,TRBJ2-7,TGTGCCTGGAGTGTATTTACTCATACCAGCTACGAGCAGTACTTC,CAWSVFTHTSYEQYF
TRBD1,TRBV25-1,once,TRBJ2-2,TGTGCCAGCAGTGAATACGCCACAGGGGTGACCGGGGAGCTGTTTTTT,CASSEYATGVTGELFF
TRBD1,TRBV7-9,many,TRBJ1-2,TGTGCCAGCAGCTTAAGCGCAGGGGGCGGTCGTGGCTACACCTTC,CASSLSAGGGRGYTF
TRBD2,TRBV5-6,few,TRBJ2-1,TGTGCCAGCAGCTTGGTCGGGACTAGTGCGTTCTTC,CASSLVGTSAFF
NA,TRBV11-2,many,TRBJ2-7,TGTGCCAGCAGCACCCAACGGTCACGCCGGGCGCAGTACTTC,CASSTQRSRRAQYF
TRBD2,TRBV19,NA,TRBJ2-1,TGTGCCAGTAGTACCTGGACTAGCGGGAGTGGGGAGCAGTTCTTC,CASSTWTSGSGEQFF
NA,TRBV2,NA,TRBJ2-7,TGTGCCAGCAGTGAAGCGCTTCTAGCCATGGGTACCTACGAGCAGTACTTC,CASSEALLAMGTYEQYF
NA,TRBV4-2,NA,TRBJ2-3,TGTGCCAGCAGCTTATTCGCGGTTGCAGATACGCAGTATTTT,CASSLFAVADTQYF
NA,TRBV3-1,few,TRBJ1-5,TGTGCCAGCAGCCAAGATTGGGGCCGGGAACAGCATTTT,CASSQDWGREQHF
TRBD2,TRBV5-4,many,TRBJ2-7,TGTGCCAGCAAGGGCGGGGGACCCAACTCCTACGAGCAGTACTTC,CASKGGGPNSYEQYF
NA,TRBV3-1,many,TRBJ2-5,TGTGCCAGCAGCCGCCTCTCCCCCATCGAAGAAGAGACCCAGTACTTC,CASSRLSPIEEETQYF
NA,TRBV6-5,few,TRBJ1-1,TGTGCCAGCAGTTACTTAGCGGGACAGAACACTGAAGCTTTCTTT,CASSYLAGQNTEAFF
TRBD1,TRBV6-1,many,TRBJ2-5,TGTGCCAGTCACGCGGACAGGGCAGAGACCCAGTACTTC,CASHADRAETQYF
TRBD2,TRBV7-8,many,TRBJ2-1,TGTGCCAGCAGTCCGTCGGTCCGGGCTAGCGGGAGGTATAAAGGGGGAAATGAGCAGTTCTTC,CASSPSVRASGRYKGGNEQFF
NA,TRBV20-1,NA,TRBJ1-4,TGCAGTGCTAGAGATGAATGGTCCAGGGCGTATAATGAAAAACTGTTTTTT,CSARDEWSRAYNEKLFF
TRBD2,TRBV7-9,many,TRBJ2-5,TGTGCCAGCAGCCCCTTCGACGGGGGGGCCGGAGAGACCCAGTACTTC,CASSPFDGGAGETQYF
NA,TRBV3-1,many,TRBJ2-1,TGTGCCAGCAGCCAAGCGGGAGCAGGAGGCAATGAGCAGTTCTTC,CASSQAGAGGNEQFF
NA,TRBV25-1,many,TRBJ2-5,TGTGCCAGCAGTGAGGTAAACCAAGAGACCCAGTACTTC,CASSEVNQETQYF
NA,TRBV7-2,many,TRBJ2-7,TGTGCCAGCAGCTTGACCGAGGGGGTTGAGCAGTACTTC,CASSLTEGVEQYF
TRBD1,TRBV7-9,few,TRBJ2-7,TGTGCCAGCAGTTTACTAACAGGGGAAAGCTCCTACGAGCAGTACTTC,CASSLLTGESSYEQYF
NA,TRBV19,few,TRBJ1-1,TGTGCCAGTAGACAGGCTGTCACTGAAGCTTTCTTT,CASRQAVTEAFF
NA,TRBV2,many,TRBJ1-6,TGTGCCAGCAGCGGGGACCTTAATTCACCCCTCCACTTT,CASSGDLNSPLHF
TRBD1,TRBV5-5,many,TRBJ2-7,TGTGCCAGCAGCGGATCAGGGGGCGCGGGCTACGAGCAGTACTTC,CASSGSGGAGYEQYF
NA,TRBV7-8,few,TRBJ2-2,TGTGCCAGCAGCTTAGTAGGGGGGTGGGAGCTGTTTTTT,CASSLVGGWELFF
NA,TRBV7-9,few,TRBJ1-2,TGTGCCAGCAGCTTAGCGCAGGCAAGCAGGGATGGCTACACCTTC,CASSLAQASRDGYTF
NA,TRBV6-1,many,TRBJ1-5,TGTGCCAGCAGTTATTCAGCTGGAGGTGGTCAGCCCCAGCATTTT,CASSYSAGGGQPQHF
TRBD1,TRBV29-1,many,TRBJ2-7,TGCAGCGTTAGAGGGGACAGGGGCTACGAGCAGTACTTC,CSVRGDRGYEQYF
NA,TRBV27,many,TRBJ2-3,TGTGCCAGCAGTTTACGAACTATAGAAACAGATACGCAGTATTTT,CASSLRTIETDTQYF
NA,TRBV12-3/TRBV12-4,NA,TRBJ2-2,TGTGCCAGCAGTTTAGTGTTGTTCGGGGAGCTGTTTTTT,CASSLVLFGELFF
TRBD1,TRBV4-1,NA,TRBJ1-2,TGCGCCAGCAGCCAGGGACAGGTGGGGTATGGCTACACCTTC,CASSQGQVGYGYTF
TRBD2,TRBV24-1,NA,TRBJ2-1,TGTGCCACCAGTGATGGACTAGCGGGCCAGGTGCAGTTCTTC,CATSDGLAGQVQFF
TRBD2,TRBV29-1,many,TRBJ2-7,TGCAGCGTTGAAGGGACTAGCGGGAGTCACGAGCAGTACTTC,CSVEGTSGSHEQYF
NA,TRBV7-2,NA,TRBJ2-7,TGTGCCAGCAGCTTAAATCCCAGGGGGGAATACGAGCAGTACTTC,CASSLNPRGEYEQYF
NA,TRBV5-1,many,TRBJ2-3,TGCGCCAGCAGCTGGCGCGATGGAGACACAGATACGCAGTATTTT,CASSWRDGDTDTQYF
TRBD2,TRBV5-1,many,TRBJ2-1,TGCGCCAGCAGGGACCAGCGGGGGGTCAATGAGCAGTTCTTC,CASRDQRGVNEQFF
NA,TRBV5-1,many,TRBJ2-1,TGCGCCAGCAGCTTGGTTAGGGCCACCTACAATGAGCAGTTCTTC,CASSLVRATYNEQFF
NA,TRBV4-1,NA,TRBJ1-1,TGCGCCAGCAGCCAAGCCATACCCGGGTTTGGCACTGAAGCTTTCTTT,CASSQAIPGFGTEAFF
NA,TRBV5-1,few,TRBJ2-7,TGCGCCAGCAGCCGGGGGGGACAGGGAGCCTACGAGCAGTACTTC,CASSRGGQGAYEQYF
NA,TRBV2,many,TRBJ2-3,TGTGCCAGCAGTGCCAGGGAGGCTAGGGGCACAGATACGCAGTATTTT,CASSAREARGTDTQYF
NA,TRBV20-1,few,TRBJ2-3,TGCAGTGCCCCCGAACCAAGTAGCACAGATACGCAGTATTTT,CSAPEPSSTDTQYF
TRBD1,TRBV9,few,TRBJ2-7,TGTGCCAGCAGTTCGGTGGGACAGGGGTCGCAGTACTTC,CASSSVGQGSQYF
TRBD2,TRBV7-8,many,TRBJ2-4,TGTGCCAGCAGGTCTAGCGGGGGAAACATTCAGTACTTC,CASRSSGGNIQYF
NA,TRBV5-1,many,TRBJ2-3,TGCGCCAGCAGCTTCGGGCGAGATACGCAGTATTTT,CASSFGRDTQYF
NA,TRBV28,many,TRBJ2-3,TGTGCCAGCAGTTTAGGGGATCGGAGCACAGATACGCAGTATTTT,CASSLGDRSTDTQYF
TRBD2,TRBV6-2/TRBV6-3,many,TRBJ2-1,TGTGCCAGCAGTTATCGTACTAGCGGGTTTCAGTTCTTC,CASSYRTSGFQFF
TRBD1,TRBV15,many,TRBJ1-2,TGTGCCACCAGCATCCAATCGGACAGGGGTGGCTACACCTTC,CATSIQSDRGGYTF